This section outlines one T cell receptor beta chain sequence together with its context. As yet, its antigen is unknown. The repertoire was sequenced with immunoSEQ multiplex PCR; TCRdb's copy has only in-frame clones and lacks some. The sample includes some 1,600,000 clones, 95% to 99% seen only once; the top ten take roughly 0.4%. It was into CD45RA+ naive and CD45RA-negative memory subsets that the CD4+ cells were split. The source of the sample is a study of shared clonotypes between healthy human individuals. Study-wide points: The naive CD4 repertoires of several donors were compared, and approximately 5.3% of clonotypes were shared.

This clonotype was obtained from a man aged 30-40 years in good health. The material sequenced was naive CD4+ T cells sorted from blood. Specified subset: CD45RA+ positively selected.

In DNA, the CDR3 is TGTGCCAGCAGCTTTGGTCAGTCAGAGACCCAGTACTTC. This gives the protein CASSFGQSETQYF. This chain links TRBV7-9 with TRBJ2-5, with D hard to call. This CDR3 contains 13 residues. CDR1 and CDR2 (germline): SEHNR, FQNEAQ (reference sequence). Trimming stripped 3 bases from V and 4 bases from J, with 9 bases between.